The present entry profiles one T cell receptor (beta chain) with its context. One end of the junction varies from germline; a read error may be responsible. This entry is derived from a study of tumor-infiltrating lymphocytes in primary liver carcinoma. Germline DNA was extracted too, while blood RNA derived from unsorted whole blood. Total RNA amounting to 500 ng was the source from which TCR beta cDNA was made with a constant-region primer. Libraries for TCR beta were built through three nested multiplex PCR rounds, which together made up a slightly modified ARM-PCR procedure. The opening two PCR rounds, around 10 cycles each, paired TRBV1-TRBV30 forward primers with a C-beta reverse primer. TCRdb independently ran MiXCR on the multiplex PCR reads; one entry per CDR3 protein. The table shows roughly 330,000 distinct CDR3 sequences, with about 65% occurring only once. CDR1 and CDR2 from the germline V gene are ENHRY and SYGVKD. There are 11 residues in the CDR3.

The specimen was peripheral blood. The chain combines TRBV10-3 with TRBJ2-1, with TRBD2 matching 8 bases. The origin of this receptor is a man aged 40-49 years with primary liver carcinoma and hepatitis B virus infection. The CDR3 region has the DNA TGTGCCGTCGGGACTAGTAATGAGCAGTCCTTC. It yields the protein CAVGTSNEQSF.